The 19 T cell receptor beta chains in this list originate from one sample, sequenced in a study of T cell responses to AZD1222 COVID-19 vaccine. Clones were sequenced by immunoSEQ multiplex PCR, and TCRdb holds only the in-frame ones, with some missing. There are roughly 110,000 clones in the sample; 65% to 85% occur only once, and about 9% lies in the top ten. Here the sequenced sample was peripheral blood, taken on day 0 of AZD1222 vaccination. These receptors originate from an adult in good health.

Written as DNA, the CDR3 is TGCAGCGTTGAGACTAGCGGGCTAAGCTCCTACAATGAGCAGTTCTTC. Amino acid sequence: CSVETSGLSSYNEQFF. The rearrangement links TRBV29-1 to TRBJ2-1; 10 bases map to TRBD2. With V trimmed by 3 bases and J by 0 bases, 5 bases remained unmatched. The CDR3 contains 16 residues. Germline assignment: CDR1 SQVTM and CDR2 ANQGSEA.

This chain links TRBV6-5 with TRBJ2-7; 7 positions agree with TRBD2. The CDR3 runs 15 residues. Germline CDR1 is MNHEY and CDR2 is SVGAGI. V was clipped by 0 bases and J by 0 bases; unmatched bases: 2. The CDR3 DNA reads as TGTGCCAGCAGTTACTCCCTAGCGGTCTCCTACGAGCAGTACTTC. It is translated as CASSYSLAVSYEQYF.

CDR3 coding DNA: TGTGCCAGCAGCTTAGCTTGGGGTGTCCGCGGTAGAAACACCGGGGAGCTGTTTTTT. This encodes CASSLAWGVRGRNTGELFF. The gene calls are TRBV7-9 and TRBJ2-2, with unresolved D. Trimming cost V 0 bases and J 2 bases, with 19 bases left between them. The CDR3 totals 19 residues. The germline V gene has CDR1 SEHNR and CDR2 FQNEAQ (reference sequence).

The chain recombines TRBV19 with TRBJ1-5, with TRBD1 matching 7 bases. The junction had 5 bases not matched to a gene; V was cut back by 0 bases and J by 3 bases. The germline V gene encodes CDR1 LNHDA and CDR2 SQIVND (reference sequence). This CDR3 contains 16 residues. CDR3 residues: CASSIETGPINQPQHF. CDR3 in DNA: TGTGCCAGTAGTATAGAGACAGGGCCTATCAATCAGCCCCAGCATTTT.

The chain employs TRBV19 and TRBJ1-5; D unclear. Trimming cost V 7 bases and J 0 bases, with 10 bases left between them. This CDR3 comprises 14 residues. CDR1 is LNHDA and CDR2 is SQIVND in the germline V gene (reference sequence). The CDR3: CASMSDYSNQPQHF. CDR3 DNA sequence: TGTGCCAGTATGTCAGATTATAGCAATCAGCCCCAGCATTTT.

The chain couples TRBV5-1 to TRBJ2-3; D is perhaps TRBD2 (5 bases). Germline CDR1 reads SGHRS; CDR2 reads YFSETQ. Trimming pared 4 bases from V and 2 bases from J, leaving 14 bases between. This CDR3 has 15 residues. The CDR3 DNA sequence: TGCGCCAGCAGCCCCCTGACTACACACACAGATACGCAGTATTTT. Encoded protein: CASSPLTTHTDTQYF.

This clone has just a few counts. The genes are TRBV6-1 and TRBJ1-2, with 11 positions matching TRBD1. Losses at the gene ends were 3 bases for V and 5 bases for J; bases not matched to a gene: 8. The CDR3 contains 16 residues. CDR1 is MNHNS, CDR2 SASEGT, per germline. CDR3 sequence reads: CASSDGQGAGGYGYTF. DNA for the CDR3: TGTGCCAGCAGTGACGGACAGGGGGCAGGCGGGTATGGCTACACCTTC.

Regarding this clone: Other DNA variants within this sample encode the same CDR3. The CDR3 DNA reads TGTGCCAGTAGCGTACAGGGCGGGCAGCCCCAGCATTTT. Translated, it gives CASSVQGGQPQHF. The gene calls are TRBV19 and TRBJ1-5; the D gene is possibly TRBD1 (6 bases). Germline CDR1 and CDR2: LNHDA and SQIVND (reference sequence). The CDR3 is 13 residues long. V was cut by 6 bases and J by 7 bases, with 13 bases left in between.

The J gene is TRBJ1-1, the V gene TRBV11-2; D call uncertain. The ends were cut back, 2 bases at V and 7 bases at J, with 11 bases in the middle. The CDR3 consists of 13 residues. Germline CDR1 SGHAT, CDR2 FQNNGV. DNA of the CDR3: TGTGCCAGCAGCTTACGGGTGTACAGTGAAGCTTTCTTT. Its protein is CASSLRVYSEAFF.

This sequence joins TRBV3-1 (or the pseudogene TRBV3-2) and TRBJ2-7, with 9 positions matching TRBD1. The ends lost 4 bases at V and 3 bases at J; junction bases unmatched: 10. The CDR3 runs 16 residues. Germline CDR1 and CDR2: LGHDT and YNNKEL (reference sequence). This chain's CDR3 is CASSPQPPGQGYEQYF. CDR3 DNA: TGTGCCAGCAGCCCACAACCACCGGGACAGGGCTACGAGCAGTACTTC.

The rearrangement uses TRBV5-1 and TRBJ1-2; no firm D call. The CDR3 contains 14 residues. The V gene's germline CDR1 is SGHRS and CDR2 YFSETQ. The germline V and J ends were trimmed by 0 bases and 2 bases, with 8 bases remaining between them. This CDR3 reads CASSLDPSNYGYTF. CDR3 nucleotides: TGCGCCAGCAGCTTGGATCCGAGCAACTATGGCTACACCTTC.

The CDR3 loop is CASSLLQDNEQFF. DNA of the CDR3: TGCGCCAGCAGCTTGTTACAAGACAATGAGCAGTTCTTC. V gene TRBV5-1 combines with J gene TRBJ2-1; D is ambiguous. CDR3 length: 13 amino acids. CDR1 is SGHRS, CDR2 YFSETQ, per germline. The ends were cut back, 1 base at V and 5 bases at J, with 7 bases in the middle.

The genes are TRBV7-2 and TRBJ1-3; D is uncertain. This CDR3 is 15 amino acids long. Trimming shortened V by 5 bases and J by 0 bases, and 11 bases separated the two germline ends. Germline-derived CDR1 and CDR2 are SGHTA and FQGNSA. The CDR3 DNA reads TGTGCCAGCAGCCAATACATGAGCTCTGGAAACACCATATATTTT. Encoded protein: CASSQYMSSGNTIYF.

The chain carries TRBV11-2 and TRBJ1-1; D remains unclear. CDR3 length: 13 residues. V was clipped by 5 bases and J by 0 bases, with 7 bases between them. The germline V gene has CDR1 SGHAT and CDR2 FQNNGV. The CDR3 sequence: CASSTDLNTEAFF. CDR3 bases: TGTGCCAGCAGCACAGACCTGAACACTGAAGCTTTCTTT.

This sequence joins TRBV6-2 or TRBV6-3 and TRBJ2-6; D perhaps matches TRBD1 (5 bases). Germline loops: CDR1 MNHEY, CDR2 SVGEGT. V lost 5 bases, J lost 3 bases, and 20 bases lay in between. The CDR3 is 18 amino acids. The CDR3 sequence: CASSRHQGVLGGANVLTF. CDR3 DNA sequence: TGTGCCAGCAGTCGCCATCAGGGCGTCTTAGGTGGGGCCAACGTCCTGACTTTC.

The chain couples TRBV7-9 to TRBJ1-3; 12 bases line up with TRBD1. From germline, CDR1 is SEHNR and CDR2 FQNEAQ (reference sequence). This CDR3 has 17 amino acids. J lost 2 bases, V lost 5 bases, and 7 bases had no gene match. Here the CDR3 reads CASSDRGQGAAGNTIYF. The CDR3 nucleotides are TGTGCCAGCAGCGACCGGGGACAGGGGGCGGCTGGAAACACCATATATTTT.

The chain uses TRBV28 and TRBJ2-3; D remains ambiguous. Germline values: CDR1 MDHEN, CDR2 SYDVKM. CDR3 length: 15 amino acids. Trimming stripped 3 bases from V and 0 bases from J, with 10 bases between. The CDR3 sequence is CASSFVTASTDTQYF. DNA of the CDR3: TGTGCCAGCAGTTTCGTAACGGCTAGCACAGATACGCAGTATTTT.

The chain uses TRBV29-1 and TRBJ1-2; 7 bases fit TRBD1. Germline loops: CDR1 SQVTM, CDR2 ANQGSEA. V trimming: 6 bases; J trimming: 2 bases; junction bases outside the gene matches: 3. This CDR3 has 12 amino acids. CDR3: CSVSGQNYGYTF. The CDR3, as DNA: TGCAGCGTGTCGGGACAGAACTATGGCTACACCTTC.

In its sample, this clone was seen once. The chain combines TRBV30 with TRBJ2-1; D tentatively reads TRBD1 or TRBD2 (6 bases each). Germline CDR1 GTSNPN, CDR2 SVGIG (reference sequence). The CDR3 sequence is 16 residues long. Trimming took 0 bases from V and 2 from J, leaving 14 bases between them. The CDR3 nucleotides read TGTGCCTGGAGTGTACGGGGGCTCAGTACCTACAATGAGCAGTTCTTC. Translated: CAWSVRGLSTYNEQFF.